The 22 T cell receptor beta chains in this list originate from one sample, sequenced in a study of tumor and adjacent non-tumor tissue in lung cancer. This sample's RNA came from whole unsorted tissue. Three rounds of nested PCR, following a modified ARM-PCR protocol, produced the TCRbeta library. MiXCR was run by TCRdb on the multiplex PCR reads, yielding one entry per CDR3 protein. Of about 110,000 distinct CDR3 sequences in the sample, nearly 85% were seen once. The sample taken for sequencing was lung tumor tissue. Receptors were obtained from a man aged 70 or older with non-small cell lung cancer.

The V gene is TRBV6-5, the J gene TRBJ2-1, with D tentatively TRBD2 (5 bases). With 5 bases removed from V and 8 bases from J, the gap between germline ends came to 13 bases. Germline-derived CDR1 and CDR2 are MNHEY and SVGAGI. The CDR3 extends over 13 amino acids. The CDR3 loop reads CASSTRGGHEQFF. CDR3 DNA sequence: TGTGCCAGCAGTACCCGGGGTGGACATGAGCAGTTCTTC.

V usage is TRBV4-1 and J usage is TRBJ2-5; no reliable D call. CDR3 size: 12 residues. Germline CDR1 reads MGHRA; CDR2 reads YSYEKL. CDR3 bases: TGCGTCATCAGCCACCCCCAAGAGACCCAGTACTTC. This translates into CVISHPQETQYF.

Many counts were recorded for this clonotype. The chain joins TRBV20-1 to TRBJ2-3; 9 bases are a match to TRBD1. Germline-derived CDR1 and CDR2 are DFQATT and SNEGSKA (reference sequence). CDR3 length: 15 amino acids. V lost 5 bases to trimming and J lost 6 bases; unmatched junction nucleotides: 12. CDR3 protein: CSAGFGTGRRDTQYF. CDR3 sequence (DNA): TGCAGTGCTGGATTCGGGACAGGGCGTAGGGATACGCAGTATTTT.

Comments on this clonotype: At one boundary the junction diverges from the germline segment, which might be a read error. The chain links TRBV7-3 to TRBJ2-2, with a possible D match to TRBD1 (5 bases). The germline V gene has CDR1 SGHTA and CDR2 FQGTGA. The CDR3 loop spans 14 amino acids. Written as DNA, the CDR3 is TGTGTCAGCAGCTCGACAGTGAACACCGGGGAGCTGTTTTTT. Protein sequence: CVSSSTVNTGELFF.

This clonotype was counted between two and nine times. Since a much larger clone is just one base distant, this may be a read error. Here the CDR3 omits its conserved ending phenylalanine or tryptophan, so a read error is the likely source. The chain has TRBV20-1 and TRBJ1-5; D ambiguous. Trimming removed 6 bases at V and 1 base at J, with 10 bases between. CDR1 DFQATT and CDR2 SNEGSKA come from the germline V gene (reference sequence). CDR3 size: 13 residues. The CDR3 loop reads CSAEAVSNQPQHL. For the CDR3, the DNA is TGCAGTGCCGAGGCAGTCAGCAATCAGCCCCAGCATTTA.

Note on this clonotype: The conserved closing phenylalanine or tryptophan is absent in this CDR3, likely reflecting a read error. The CDR3 sequence is CTSSQLLAGIETQYV. The DNA for the CDR3 is TGTACCAGCAGCCAGCTACTAGCGGGAATAGAGACCCAGTACGTC. J is TRBJ2-5 and V is TRBV14; 10 bases align to TRBD2. The CDR3 covers 15 residues. Germline V gene sequence: CDR1 SGHDN, CDR2 FVKESK.

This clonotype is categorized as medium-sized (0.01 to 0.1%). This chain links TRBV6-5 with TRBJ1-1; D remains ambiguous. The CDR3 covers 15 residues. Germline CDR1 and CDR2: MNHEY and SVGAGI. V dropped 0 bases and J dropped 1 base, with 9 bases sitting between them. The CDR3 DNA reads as TGTGCCAGCAGTTACTCGCCCCGGGGGAACACTGAAGCTTTCTTT. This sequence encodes CASSYSPRGNTEAFF.

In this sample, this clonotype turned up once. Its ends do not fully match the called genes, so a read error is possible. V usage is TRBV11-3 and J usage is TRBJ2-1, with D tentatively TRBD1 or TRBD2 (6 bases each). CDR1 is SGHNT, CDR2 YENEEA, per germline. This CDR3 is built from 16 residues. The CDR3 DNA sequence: TGTGTCAGCATCTTAGATCCCATGGGGGGCAGGGGTGAGCAGTTCTTC. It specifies CVSILDPMGGRGEQFF. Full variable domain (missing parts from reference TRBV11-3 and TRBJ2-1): EAGVVQSPRYKIIEKKQPVAFWCNPISGHNTLYWYLQNLGQGPELLIRYENEEAVDDSQLPKDRFSAERLKGVDSTLKIQPAELGDSAVYLCVSILDPMGGRGEQFFGPGTRLTVL.

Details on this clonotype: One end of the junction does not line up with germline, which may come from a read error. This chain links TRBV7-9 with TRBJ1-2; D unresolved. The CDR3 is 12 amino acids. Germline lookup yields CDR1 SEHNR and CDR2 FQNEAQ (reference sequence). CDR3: CTSNQIRVGYTF. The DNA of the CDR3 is TGTACCAGCAACCAAATCCGTGTCGGCTACACCTTC. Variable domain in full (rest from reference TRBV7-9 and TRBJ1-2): DTGVSQNPRHKITKRGQNVTFRCDPISEHNRLYWYRQTLGQGPEFLTYFQNEAQLEKSRLLSDRFSAERPKGSFSTLEIQRTEQGDSAMYLCTSNQIRVGYTFGSGTRLTVV.

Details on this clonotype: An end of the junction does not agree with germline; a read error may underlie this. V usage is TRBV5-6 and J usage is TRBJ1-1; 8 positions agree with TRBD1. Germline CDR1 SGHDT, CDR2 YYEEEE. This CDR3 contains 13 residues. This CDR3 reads CASKQGGGTVAFF. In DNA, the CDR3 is TGTGCCAGTAAACAGGGGGGGGGTACTGTAGCTTTCTTT.

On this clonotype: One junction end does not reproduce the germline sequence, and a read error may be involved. DNA for the CDR3: TGTGTCAGCATCACGCGACGGAGCTATGGCTACACCTTC. Its translation: CVSITRRSYGYTF. The J gene is TRBJ1-2, the V gene TRBV11-3, with D hard to call. Looked up from germline, CDR1 is SGHNT and CDR2 is YENEEA. This CDR3 comprises 13 residues.

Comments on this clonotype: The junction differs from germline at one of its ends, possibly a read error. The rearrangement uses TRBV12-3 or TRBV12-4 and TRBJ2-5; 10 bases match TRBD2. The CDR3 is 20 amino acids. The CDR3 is CTSRKSNHPTSGLPQQTQYF. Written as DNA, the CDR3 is TGTACCAGCAGAAAAAGCAACCACCCGACTAGCGGGCTTCCCCAGCAGACCCAGTACTTC.

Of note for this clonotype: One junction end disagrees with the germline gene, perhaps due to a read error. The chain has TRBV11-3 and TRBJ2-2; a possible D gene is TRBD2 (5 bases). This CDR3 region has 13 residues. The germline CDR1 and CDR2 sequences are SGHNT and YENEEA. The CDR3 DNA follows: TGTGCTAGCAGCTTAGCTCCCCCCGGGGAGCTATATTTT. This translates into CASSLAPPGELYF.

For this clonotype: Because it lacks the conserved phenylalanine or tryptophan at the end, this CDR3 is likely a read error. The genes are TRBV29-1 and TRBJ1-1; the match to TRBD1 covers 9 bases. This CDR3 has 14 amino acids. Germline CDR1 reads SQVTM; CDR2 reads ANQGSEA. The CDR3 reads CSVEQGAAGTEAFL. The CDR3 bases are TGTAGCGTTGAACAGGGGGCTGCTGGCACTGAAGCTTTCCTT.

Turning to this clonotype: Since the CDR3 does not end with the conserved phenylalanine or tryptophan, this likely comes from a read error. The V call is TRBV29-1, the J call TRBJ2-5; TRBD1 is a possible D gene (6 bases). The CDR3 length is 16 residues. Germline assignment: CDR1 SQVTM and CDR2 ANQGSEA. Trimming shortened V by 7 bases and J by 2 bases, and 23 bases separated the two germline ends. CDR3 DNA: TGCAGCGCTAAGCCCTACCCCCAGACAGGTCAAGAGACCCAGTACCTC. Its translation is CSAKPYPQTGQETQYL.

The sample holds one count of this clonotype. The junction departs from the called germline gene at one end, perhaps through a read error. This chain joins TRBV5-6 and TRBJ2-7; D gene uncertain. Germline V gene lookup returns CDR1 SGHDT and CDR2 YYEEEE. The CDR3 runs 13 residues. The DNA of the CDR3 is TGTGCCAGCGGTTTGGACCGGGTCTACGAGGAGTACTTC. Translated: CASGLDRVYEEYF.

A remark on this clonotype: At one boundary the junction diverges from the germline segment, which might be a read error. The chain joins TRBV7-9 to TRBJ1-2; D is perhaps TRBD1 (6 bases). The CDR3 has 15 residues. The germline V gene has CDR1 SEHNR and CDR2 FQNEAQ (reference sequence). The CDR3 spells CASSIEGVGFYDYTF. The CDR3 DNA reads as TGTGCCAGCAGCATAGAGGGGGTCGGATTTTATGACTACACCTTC.

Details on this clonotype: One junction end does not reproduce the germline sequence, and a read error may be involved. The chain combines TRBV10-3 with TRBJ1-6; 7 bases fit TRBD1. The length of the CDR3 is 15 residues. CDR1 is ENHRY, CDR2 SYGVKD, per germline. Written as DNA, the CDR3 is TGTGCCAACAGTGCTAGACAGGGTGCAGATTCACCCCTCCACTTT. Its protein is CANSARQGADSPLHF.

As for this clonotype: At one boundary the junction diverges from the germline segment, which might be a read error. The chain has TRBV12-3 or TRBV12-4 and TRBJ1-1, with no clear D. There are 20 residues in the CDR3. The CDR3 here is CASSFHPTRGSVWGNTEAFF. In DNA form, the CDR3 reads TGTGCCAGTAGTTTTCACCCCACGAGAGGCTCGGTCTGGGGGAACACTGAAGCTTTCTTT.

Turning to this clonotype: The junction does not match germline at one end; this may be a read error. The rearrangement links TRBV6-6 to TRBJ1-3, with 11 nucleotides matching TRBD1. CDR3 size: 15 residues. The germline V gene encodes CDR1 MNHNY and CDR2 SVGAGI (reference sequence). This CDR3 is CTSSILGQGGHTIDF. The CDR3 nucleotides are TGTACCAGCAGCATCTTGGGACAGGGGGGACACACCATAGATTTT.

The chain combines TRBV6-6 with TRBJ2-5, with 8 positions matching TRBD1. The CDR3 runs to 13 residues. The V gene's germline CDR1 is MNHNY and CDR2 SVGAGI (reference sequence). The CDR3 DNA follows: TGTACCGGCAGGTTGACAGGGGAAGAGACCCAGTACTTC. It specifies CTGRLTGEETQYF.

The CDR3 loop is CASSIRGMNTGVLFF. Written as DNA, the CDR3 is TGCGCCAGCAGCATCAGGGGCATGAACACCGGGGTACTGTTTTTT. The rearrangement uses TRBV5-1 and TRBJ2-2, with a possible D match to TRBD1 (6 bases). The CDR3 totals 15 residues. V lost 4 bases, J lost 14 bases, and 24 bases lay in between. In germline, CDR1 is SGHRS, CDR2 YFSETQ. Together with reference TRBV5-1 and TRBJ2-2, the CDR3 gives the full variable domain: KAGVTQTPRYLIKTRGQQVTLSCSPISGHRSVSWYQQTPGQGLQFLFEYFSETQRNKGNFPGRFSGRQFSNSRSEMNVSTLELGDSALYLCASSIRGMNTGVLFFGEGSRLTVL.